These T cell receptor beta chains were read from a single sample in a study of type 1 and type 2 diabetes patients. TCRdb re-called the multiplex PCR reads with MiXCR, one entry per CDR3 protein. The top ten clones hold about 13% of a sample with around 300,000 distinct CDR3 sequences, more than 45% of them seen once. The source material was peripheral blood mononuclear cells (PBMCs). The receptors were gathered from a man younger than 35 with type 2 diabetes. The conserved cysteine and the conserved F or W are not part of the CDR3 here. A D gene is named only where the DNA matches it firmly. Size tells how often a clone was seen (once, few, many) or the class of an expanded clone, and some rows leave it out.

>TRBJ2-7|TRBD2|TRBV13|NA
ASSSGPSSGVSSYEQY
>TRBJ2-7|TRBD1|TRBV7-8|NA
ASSLRQGAGNEQY
>TRBJ1-2|NA|TRBV6-5|NA
ASSYRIPLNRGYT
>TRBJ1-4|NA|TRBV28|NA
ASRRGSGEKLF
>TRBJ2-7|NA|TRBV29-1|NA
SVVQVVGHEQY
>NA|NA|TRBV10-3|NA
AIRNVISGGPGDEQF
>NA|NA|TRBV10-3|NA
AISETQY
>TRBJ1-1|NA|TRBV19|many
ASSIVPGSTEAF
>TRBJ2-5|TRBD2|TRBV15|NA
ATTTGGWGETQY
>TRBJ2-7|TRBD2|TRBV10-1|NA
ASLRGVGVYEQY
>TRBJ1-1|NA|TRBV6-1|NA
ASTLHRVPEAF
>TRBJ2-6|NA|TRBV7-2|NA
ASSPGHHSGANVLT
>TRBJ2-5|NA|TRBV19|many
ASSPETAWETQY
>TRBJ2-1|NA|TRBV30|NA
AWSGMDHSYNEQF
>TRBJ1-2|NA|TRBV4-1|NA
ASSQAFPGAAYGYT
>TRBJ2-7|TRBD1|TRBV29-1|NA
SVGQPLYEQY
>TRBJ2-7|TRBD1|TRBV28|NA
ASTLGQGISYEQY
>TRBJ1-1|NA|TRBV25-1|few
ASSELVSGRQRAEAF
>TRBJ1-5|NA|TRBV15|few
ATNRGGRPQH
>TRBJ2-7|NA|TRBV19|NA
ASSKQGSSYEQY